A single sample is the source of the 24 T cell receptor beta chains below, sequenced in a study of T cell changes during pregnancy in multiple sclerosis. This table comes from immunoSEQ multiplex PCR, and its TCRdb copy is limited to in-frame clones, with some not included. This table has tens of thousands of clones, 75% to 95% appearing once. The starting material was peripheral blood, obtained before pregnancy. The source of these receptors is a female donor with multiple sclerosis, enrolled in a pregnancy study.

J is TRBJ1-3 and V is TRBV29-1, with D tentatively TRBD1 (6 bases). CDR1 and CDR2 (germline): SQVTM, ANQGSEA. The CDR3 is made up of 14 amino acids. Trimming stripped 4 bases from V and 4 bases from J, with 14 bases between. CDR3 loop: CSVVRDIKGNTIYF. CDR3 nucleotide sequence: TGCAGCGTTGTTAGGGACATAAAAGGAAACACCATATATTTT.

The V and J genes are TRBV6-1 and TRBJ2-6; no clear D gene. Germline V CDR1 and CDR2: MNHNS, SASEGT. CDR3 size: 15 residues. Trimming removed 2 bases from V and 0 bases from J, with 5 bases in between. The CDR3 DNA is TGTGCCAGCAGTGAACCCGGCTCTGGGGCCAACGTCCTGACTTTC. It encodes CASSEPGSGANVLTF.

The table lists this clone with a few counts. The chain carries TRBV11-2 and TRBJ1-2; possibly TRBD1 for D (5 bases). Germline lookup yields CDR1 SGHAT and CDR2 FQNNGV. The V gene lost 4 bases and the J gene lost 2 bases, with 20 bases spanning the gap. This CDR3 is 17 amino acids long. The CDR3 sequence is CASSSVRSDTPNYGYTF. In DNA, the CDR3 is TGTGCCAGCAGCTCAGTACGGTCGGACACCCCGAACTATGGCTACACCTTC.

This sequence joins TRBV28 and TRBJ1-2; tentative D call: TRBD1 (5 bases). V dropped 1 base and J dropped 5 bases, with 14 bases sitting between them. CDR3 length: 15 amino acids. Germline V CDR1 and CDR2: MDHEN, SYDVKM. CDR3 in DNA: TGTGCCAGCAGTTTATTCGCCATGGGGGGGTATGGCTACACCTTC. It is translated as CASSLFAMGGYGYTF.

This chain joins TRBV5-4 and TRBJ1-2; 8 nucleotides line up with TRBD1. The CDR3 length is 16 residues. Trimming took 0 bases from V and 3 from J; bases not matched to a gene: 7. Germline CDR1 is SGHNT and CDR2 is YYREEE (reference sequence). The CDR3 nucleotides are TGTGCCAGCAGCTTGGGCAGTGGACAGGGCTACTATGGCTACACCTTC. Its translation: CASSLGSGQGYYGYTF.

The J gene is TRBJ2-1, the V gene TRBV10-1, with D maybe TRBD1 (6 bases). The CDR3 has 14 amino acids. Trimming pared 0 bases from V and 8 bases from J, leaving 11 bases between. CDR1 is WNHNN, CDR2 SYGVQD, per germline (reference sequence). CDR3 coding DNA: TGCGCCAGCAGTGAGTCCGGCAGGGGCGATGAGCAGTTCTTC. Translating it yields CASSESGRGDEQFF.

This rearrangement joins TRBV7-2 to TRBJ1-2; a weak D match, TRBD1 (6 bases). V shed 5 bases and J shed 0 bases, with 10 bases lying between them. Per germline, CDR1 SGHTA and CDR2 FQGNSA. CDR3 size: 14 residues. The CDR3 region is CASSPDRSNYGYTF. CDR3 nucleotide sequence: TGTGCCAGCAGCCCTGACAGGTCTAACTATGGCTACACCTTC.

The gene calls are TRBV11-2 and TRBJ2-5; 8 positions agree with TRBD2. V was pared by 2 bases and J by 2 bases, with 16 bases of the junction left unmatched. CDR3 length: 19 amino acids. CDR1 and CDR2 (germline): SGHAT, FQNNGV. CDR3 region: CASSLFSGGLGGLQETQYF. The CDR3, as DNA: TGTGCCAGCAGCTTATTCTCTGGGGGACTAGGGGGATTACAAGAGACCCAGTACTTC.

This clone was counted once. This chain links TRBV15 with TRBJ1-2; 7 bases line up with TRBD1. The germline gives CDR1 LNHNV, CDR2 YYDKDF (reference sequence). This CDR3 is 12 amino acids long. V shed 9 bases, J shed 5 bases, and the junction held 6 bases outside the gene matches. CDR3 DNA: TGTGCCACGCAGGGGGGCTCTTATGGCTACACCTTC. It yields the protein CATQGGSYGYTF.

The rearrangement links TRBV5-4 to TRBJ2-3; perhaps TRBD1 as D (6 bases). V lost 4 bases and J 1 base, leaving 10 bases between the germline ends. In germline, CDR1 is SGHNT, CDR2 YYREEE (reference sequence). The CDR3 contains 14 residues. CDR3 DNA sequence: TGTGCCAGCAGCCCTCGGACAGGCACAGATACGCAGTATTTT. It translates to CASSPRTGTDTQYF.

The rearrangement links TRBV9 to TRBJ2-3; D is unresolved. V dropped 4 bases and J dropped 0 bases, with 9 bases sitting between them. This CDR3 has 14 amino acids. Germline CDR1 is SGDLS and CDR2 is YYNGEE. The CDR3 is CASSRQFSTDTQYF. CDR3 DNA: TGTGCCAGCAGCCGTCAGTTTAGCACAGATACGCAGTATTTT.

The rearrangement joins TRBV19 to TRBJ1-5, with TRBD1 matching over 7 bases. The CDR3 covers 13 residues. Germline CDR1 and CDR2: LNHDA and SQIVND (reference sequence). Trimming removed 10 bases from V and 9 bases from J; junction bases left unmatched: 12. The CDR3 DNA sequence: TGTGCCAACATGGGACAGAGATTTCGGCCCCAGCATTTT. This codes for CANMGQRFRPQHF.

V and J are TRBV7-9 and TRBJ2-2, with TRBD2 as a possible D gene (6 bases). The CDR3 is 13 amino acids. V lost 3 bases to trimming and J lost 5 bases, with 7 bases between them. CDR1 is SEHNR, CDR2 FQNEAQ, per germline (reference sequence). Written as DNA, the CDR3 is TGTGCCAGCAGCTTCGGGGGAACCGGGGAGCTGTTTTTT. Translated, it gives CASSFGGTGELFF.

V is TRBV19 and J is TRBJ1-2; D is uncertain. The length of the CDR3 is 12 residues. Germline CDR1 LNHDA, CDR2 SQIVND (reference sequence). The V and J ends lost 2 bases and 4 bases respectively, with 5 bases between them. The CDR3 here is CASSITAYGYTF. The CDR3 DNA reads TGTGCCAGTAGTATAACAGCCTATGGCTACACCTTC.

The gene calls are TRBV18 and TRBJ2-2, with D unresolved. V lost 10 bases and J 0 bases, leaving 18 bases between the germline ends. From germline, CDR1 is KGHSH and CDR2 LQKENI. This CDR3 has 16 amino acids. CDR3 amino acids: CATASESTANTGELFF. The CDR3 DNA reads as TGTGCCACCGCCAGCGAGTCCACCGCGAACACCGGGGAGCTGTTTTTT.

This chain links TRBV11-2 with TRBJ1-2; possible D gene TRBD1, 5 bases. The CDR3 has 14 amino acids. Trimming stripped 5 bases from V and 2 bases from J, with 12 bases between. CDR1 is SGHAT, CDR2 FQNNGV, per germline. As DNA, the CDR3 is TGTGCCAGCAGCCGCCCGGGGGGGAACTATGGCTACACCTTC. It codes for CASSRPGGNYGYTF.

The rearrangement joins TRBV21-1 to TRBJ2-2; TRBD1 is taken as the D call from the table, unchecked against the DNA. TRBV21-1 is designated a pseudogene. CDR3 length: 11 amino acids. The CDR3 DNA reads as TGTCCGACGGCAGGCACCGGGGAGCTGTTTTTT. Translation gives CPTAGTGELFF.

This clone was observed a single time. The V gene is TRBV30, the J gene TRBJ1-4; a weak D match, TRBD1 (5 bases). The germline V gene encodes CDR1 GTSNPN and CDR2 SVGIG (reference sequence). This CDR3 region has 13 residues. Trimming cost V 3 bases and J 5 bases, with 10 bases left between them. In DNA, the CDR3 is TGTGCCTGGAGGGGGCCTGACAATGAAAAACTGTTTTTT. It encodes CAWRGPDNEKLFF. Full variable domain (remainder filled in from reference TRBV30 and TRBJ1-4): SQTIHQWPATLVQPVGSPLSLECTVEGTSNPNLYWYRQAAGRGLQLLFYSVGIGQISSEVPQNLSASRPQDRQFILSSKKLLLSDSGFYLCAWRGPDNEKLFFGSGTQLSVL.

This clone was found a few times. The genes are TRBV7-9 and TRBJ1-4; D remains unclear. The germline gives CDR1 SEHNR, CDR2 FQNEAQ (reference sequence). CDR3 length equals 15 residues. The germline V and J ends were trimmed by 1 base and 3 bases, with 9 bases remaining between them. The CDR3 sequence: CASSLGLPANEKLFF. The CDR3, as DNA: TGTGCCAGCAGCTTAGGACTCCCGGCTAATGAAAAACTGTTTTTT.

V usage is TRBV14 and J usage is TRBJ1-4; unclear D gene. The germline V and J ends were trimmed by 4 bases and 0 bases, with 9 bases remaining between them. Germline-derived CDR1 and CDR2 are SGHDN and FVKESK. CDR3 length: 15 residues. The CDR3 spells CASSPGIPTNEKLFF. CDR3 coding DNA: TGTGCCAGCAGCCCAGGCATCCCAACTAATGAAAAACTGTTTTTT.

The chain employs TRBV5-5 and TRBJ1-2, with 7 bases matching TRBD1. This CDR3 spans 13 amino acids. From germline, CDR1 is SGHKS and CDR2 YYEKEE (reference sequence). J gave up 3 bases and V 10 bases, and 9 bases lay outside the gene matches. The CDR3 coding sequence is TGTGCCTCTTCTGCCCAGGGGGACTATGGCTACACCTTC. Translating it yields CASSAQGDYGYTF.

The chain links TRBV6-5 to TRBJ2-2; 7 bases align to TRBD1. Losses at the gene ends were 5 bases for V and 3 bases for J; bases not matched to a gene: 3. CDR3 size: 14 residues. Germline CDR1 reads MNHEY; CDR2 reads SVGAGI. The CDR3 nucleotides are TGTGCCAGCAGTCGGGACAGCTACACCGGGGAGCTGTTTTTT. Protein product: CASSRDSYTGELFF.

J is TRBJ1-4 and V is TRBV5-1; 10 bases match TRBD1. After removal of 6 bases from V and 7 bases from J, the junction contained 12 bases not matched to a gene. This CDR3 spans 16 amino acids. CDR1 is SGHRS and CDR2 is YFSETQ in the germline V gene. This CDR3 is CASKPDVRDRGEKLFF. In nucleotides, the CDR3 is TGCGCCAGCAAGCCCGATGTGAGGGACAGGGGTGAAAAACTGTTTTTT. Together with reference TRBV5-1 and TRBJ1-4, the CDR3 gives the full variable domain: KAGVTQTPRYLIKTRGQQVTLSCSPISGHRSVSWYQQTPGQGLQFLFEYFSETQRNKGNFPGRFSGRQFSNSRSEMNVSTLELGDSALYLCASKPDVRDRGEKLFFGSGTQLSVL.

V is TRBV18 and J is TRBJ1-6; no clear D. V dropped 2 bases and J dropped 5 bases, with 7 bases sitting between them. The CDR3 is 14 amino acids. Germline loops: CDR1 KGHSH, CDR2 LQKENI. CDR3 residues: CASSPVRNNSPLHF. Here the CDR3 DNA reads TGTGCCAGCTCACCAGTCAGGAATAATTCACCCCTCCACTTT.